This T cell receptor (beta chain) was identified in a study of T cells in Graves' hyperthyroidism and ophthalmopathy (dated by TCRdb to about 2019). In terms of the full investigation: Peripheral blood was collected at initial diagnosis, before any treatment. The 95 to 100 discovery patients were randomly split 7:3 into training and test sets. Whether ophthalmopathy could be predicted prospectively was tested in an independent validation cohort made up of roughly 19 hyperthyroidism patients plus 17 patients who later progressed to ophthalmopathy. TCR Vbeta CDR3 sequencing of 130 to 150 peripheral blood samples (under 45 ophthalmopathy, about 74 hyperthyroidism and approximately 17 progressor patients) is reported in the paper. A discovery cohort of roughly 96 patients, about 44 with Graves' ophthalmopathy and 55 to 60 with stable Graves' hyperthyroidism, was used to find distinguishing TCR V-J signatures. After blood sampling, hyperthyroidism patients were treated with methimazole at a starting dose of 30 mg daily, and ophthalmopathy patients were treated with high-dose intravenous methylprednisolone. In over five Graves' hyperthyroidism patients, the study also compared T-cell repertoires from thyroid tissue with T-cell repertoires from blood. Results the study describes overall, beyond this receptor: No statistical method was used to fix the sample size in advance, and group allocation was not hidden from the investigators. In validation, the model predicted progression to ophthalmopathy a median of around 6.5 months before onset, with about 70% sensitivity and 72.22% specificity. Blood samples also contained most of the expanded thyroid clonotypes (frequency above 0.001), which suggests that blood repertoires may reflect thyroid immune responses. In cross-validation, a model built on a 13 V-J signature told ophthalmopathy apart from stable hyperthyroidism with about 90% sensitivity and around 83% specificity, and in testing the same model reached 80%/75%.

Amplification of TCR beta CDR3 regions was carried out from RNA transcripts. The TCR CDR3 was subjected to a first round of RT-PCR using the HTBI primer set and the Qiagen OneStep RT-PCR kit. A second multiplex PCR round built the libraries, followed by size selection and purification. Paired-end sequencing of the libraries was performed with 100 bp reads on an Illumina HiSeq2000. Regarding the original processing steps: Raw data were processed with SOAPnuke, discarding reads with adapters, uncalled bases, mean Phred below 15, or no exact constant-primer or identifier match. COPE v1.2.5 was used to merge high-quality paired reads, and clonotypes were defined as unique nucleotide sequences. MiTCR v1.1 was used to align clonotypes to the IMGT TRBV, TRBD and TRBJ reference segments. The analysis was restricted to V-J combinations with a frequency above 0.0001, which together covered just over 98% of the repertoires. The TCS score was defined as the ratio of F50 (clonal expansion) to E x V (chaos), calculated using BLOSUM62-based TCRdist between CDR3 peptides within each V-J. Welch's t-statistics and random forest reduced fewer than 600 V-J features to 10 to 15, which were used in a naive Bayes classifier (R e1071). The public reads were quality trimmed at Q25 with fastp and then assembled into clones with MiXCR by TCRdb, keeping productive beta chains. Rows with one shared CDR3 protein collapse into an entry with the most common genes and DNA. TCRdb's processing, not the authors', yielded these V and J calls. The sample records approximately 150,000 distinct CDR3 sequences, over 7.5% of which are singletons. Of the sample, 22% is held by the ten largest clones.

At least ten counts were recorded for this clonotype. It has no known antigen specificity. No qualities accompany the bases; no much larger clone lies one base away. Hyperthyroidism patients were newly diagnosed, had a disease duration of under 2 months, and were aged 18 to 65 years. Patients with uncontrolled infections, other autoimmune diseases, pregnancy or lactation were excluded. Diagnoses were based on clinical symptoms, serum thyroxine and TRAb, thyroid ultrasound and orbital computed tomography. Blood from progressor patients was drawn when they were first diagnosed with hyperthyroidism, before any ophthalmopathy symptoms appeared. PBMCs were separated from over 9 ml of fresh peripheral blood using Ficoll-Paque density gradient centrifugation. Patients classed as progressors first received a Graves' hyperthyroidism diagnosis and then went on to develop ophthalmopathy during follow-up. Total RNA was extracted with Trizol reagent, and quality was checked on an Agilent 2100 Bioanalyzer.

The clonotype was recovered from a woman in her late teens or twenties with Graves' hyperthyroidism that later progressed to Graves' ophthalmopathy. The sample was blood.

The nucleotides read TGTGCCTGGAGTGCGGGGACAGCCACTTATAGCAATCAGCCCCAGCATTTT. Its protein product is CAWSAGTATYSNQPQHF. The sequence joins TRBV30 to TRBJ1-5; 7 junctional bases match TRBD1. CDR1 and CDR2 are drawn from the germline V gene (reference sequence): GTSNPN, SVGIG. Here V drops 1 base and J drops 0 bases, and the junction holds 9 bases not matched to any gene. The CDR3, cysteine through phenylalanine, is 17 amino acids long. Of the read, only the CDR3 DNA is kept; its 51 bases are in frame from base 1.